Listed below are T cell receptor beta chains from one sample, sequenced in a study of persistence of HIV-infected CD4 T cells. No antigen is known for these receptors. The data were produced by immunoSEQ multiplex PCR, yet TCRdb's version contains in-frame clones alone and is incomplete. The data hold about 33,000 clones, with roughly 87% observed a single time. The input for sequencing was CD4+ T cells sorted from PBMCs after approximately 20-hour stimulation, taken from a patient who received antiretroviral therapy. These receptors were collected from an adult woman with HIV who was CMV-seropositive. Each CDR3 is given with its conserved first and last residue. The D gene is left open where the match is weak. Clone size is shown for a subset of rows, as once, few, many or a class of expanded clone.

j_gene | d_gene | abundance | v_gene | CDR3aa | CDR3nt
TRBJ2-1 | . | . | TRBV7-2 | CASSFARDRNEQFF | TGTGCCAGCAGCTTCGCCAGGGACCGGAATGAGCAGTTCTTC
TRBJ1-1 | . | few | TRBV24-1 | CATRGFGENTEAFF | TGTGCCACCAGAGGGTTTGGTGAGAACACTGAAGCTTTCTTT
TRBJ1-3 | TRBD1 | . | TRBV5-5 | CASSSGAGTVGNTIYF | TGTGCCAGCAGCTCAGGGGCGGGGACAGTAGGAAACACCATATATTTT
TRBJ1-1 | . | . | TRBV19 | CASSIGGQPNTEAFF | TGTGCCAGTAGTATTGGGGGGCAGCCGAACACTGAAGCTTTCTTT
TRBJ1-1 | . | . | TRBV28 | CASSDANPPGEAFF | TGTGCCAGCAGCGACGCAAACCCACCAGGTGAAGCTTTCTTT
TRBJ2-3 | . | . | TRBV24-1 | CATSVTDRTDTQYF | TGTGCCACCAGTGTTACAGACCGCACAGATACGCAGTATTTT
TRBJ2-1 | TRBD2 | . | TRBV24-1 | CATSDFQASGGNYNEQFF | TGTGCCACCAGTGATTTTCAGGCTAGCGGGGGGAACTACAATGAGCAGTTCTTC
TRBJ1-3 | . | . | TRBV27 | CASRPAGSAGNTIYF | TGTGCCAGCAGGCCCGCAGGGAGTGCTGGAAACACCATATATTTT
TRBJ2-7 | . | few | TRBV7-6 | CASTSGVDEQYF | TGTGCCAGCACCTCTGGGGTGGACGAGCAGTACTTC
TRBJ2-1 | . | . | TRBV20-1 | CSAEAPNEQFF | TGCAGTGCCGAGGCTCCCAATGAGCAGTTCTTC
TRBJ1-1 | TRBD1 | . | TRBV19 | CASSLNRGLGTEAFF | TGTGCCAGTAGTCTCAACAGGGGGCTGGGCACTGAAGCTTTCTTT
TRBJ1-1 | . | few | TRBV3-1/TRBV3-2 | CASSTTSTGKAFF | TGTGCCAGCAGCACGACATCGACAGGAAAAGCTTTCTTT
TRBJ1-3 | TRBD1 | . | TRBV19 | CASLQGPGGNTIYF | TGTGCCAGTCTACAGGGGCCCGGCGGAAACACCATATATTTT
TRBJ1-4 | TRBD1 | . | TRBV28 | CASGGQDEKLFF | TGTGCCAGCGGAGGACAGGATGAAAAACTGTTTTTT
TRBJ1-4 | . | . | TRBV7-9 | CASSLARQGLLVEKLFF | TGTGCCAGCAGCTTAGCGCGTCAGGGTCTTTTAGTAGAAAAACTGTTTTTT
TRBJ2-3 | TRBD2 | once | TRBV4-1 | CASSQRLASGMTDTQYF | TGCGCCAGCAGCCAACGCCTGGCTAGCGGGATGACAGATACGCAGTATTTT
TRBJ2-1 | . | . | TRBV2 | CASRAGIWVLSNNEQFF | TGTGCCAGCAGGGCAGGGATCTGGGTACTCTCGAACAATGAGCAGTTCTTC
TRBJ2-5 | TRBD1 | . | TRBV5-1 | CASSLRGTGRQETQYF | TGCGCCAGCAGCTTGAGGGGGACAGGGCGTCAAGAGACCCAGTACTTC
TRBJ1-6 | . | . | TRBV6-6 | CASHASGGVNSPLHF | TGTGCCAGCCACGCCTCGGGGGGGGTTAATTCACCCCTCCACTTT
TRBJ1-2 | . | . | TRBV19 | CASSTLTYRVAYGYTF | TGTGCCAGTAGTACCCTCACGTACAGGGTGGCCTATGGCTACACCTTC
TRBJ1-3 | TRBD1 | . | TRBV9 | CASSVSGTGAGNTIYF | TGTGCCAGCAGCGTATCTGGGACAGGGGCTGGAAACACCATATATTTT
TRBJ2-2 | TRBD1 | few | TRBV6-6 | CASSIRTGNTGELFF | TGTGCCAGCAGTATCCGGACAGGGAACACCGGGGAGCTGTTTTTT
TRBJ1-5 | . | . | TRBV29-1 | CSVRRGVGGNQPQHF | TGCAGCGTTCGTCGGGGAGTAGGGGGAAATCAGCCCCAGCATTTT
TRBJ2-1 | . | . | TRBV5-1 | CASSSSPQGNEQFF | TGCGCCAGCAGCTCGAGCCCCCAGGGGAATGAGCAGTTCTTC
TRBJ1-2 | . | . | TRBV5-6 | CASRHTLRDSYGYTF | TGTGCCAGCAGACATACCCTCAGGGACTCCTATGGCTACACCTTC
TRBJ2-2 | TRBD2 | . | TRBV10-3 | CALQRGGNTGELFF | TGTGCCCTCCAACGGGGGGGAAACACCGGGGAGCTGTTTTTT
TRBJ1-4 | . | . | TRBV19 | CASSIDQRQKLFF | TGTGCCAGTAGTATAGATCAACGGCAGAAACTGTTTTTT
TRBJ2-5 | TRBD2 | . | TRBV3-1/TRBV3-2 | CASSLRSGLARQETQYF | TGTGCCAGCAGCCTACGGTCGGGACTAGCGAGACAAGAGACCCAGTACTTC
TRBJ1-1 | . | . | TRBV28 | CASSSGQLNTEAFF | TGTGCCAGCAGTTCCGGACAGTTGAACACTGAAGCTTTCTTT
TRBJ2-6 | TRBD1 | few | TRBV7-3 | CASSRDRGSGANVLTF | TGTGCCAGCAGCCGGGACAGGGGTTCTGGGGCCAACGTCCTGACTTTC
TRBJ2-4 | . | . | TRBV5-6 | CASSSRGLAKNIQYF | TGTGCCAGCAGCTCAAGGGGTTTAGCCAAAAACATTCAGTACTTC
TRBJ1-1 | . | . | TRBV6-5 | CASSYGGASGSEAFF | TGTGCCAGCAGTTACGGGGGGGCCTCGGGCTCTGAAGCTTTCTTT
TRBJ1-3 | . | . | TRBV6-5 | CASSYSQSQHGNTIYF | TGTGCCAGCAGTTACTCCCAGAGCCAGCATGGAAACACCATATATTTT
TRBJ1-2 | TRBD1 | . | TRBV7-2 | CASTPGQGRNYGYTF | TGTGCCAGCACACCGGGACAGGGCAGGAACTATGGCTACACCTTC
TRBJ2-6 | . | few | TRBV19 | CASSMTRPRANVLTF | TGTGCCAGTAGTATGACGCGTCCTAGGGCCAACGTCCTGACTTTC
TRBJ2-6 | . | . | TRBV5-4 | CASSYREPGANVLTF | TGTGCCAGCAGCTACAGGGAACCTGGGGCCAACGTCCTGACTTTC
TRBJ2-7 | TRBD2 | . | TRBV4-1 | CASSPSGARGEQYF | TGCGCCAGCAGCCCTAGCGGAGCCCGGGGGGAGCAGTACTTC
TRBJ1-1 | . | . | TRBV28 | CASSSPPDKAFF | TGTGCCAGCAGTTCCCCCCCTGATAAGGCTTTCTTT
TRBJ1-2 | . | . | TRBV24-1 | CATSDLSGDGYTF | TGTGCCACCAGTGATTTATCCGGGGATGGCTACACCTTC
TRBJ2-5 | TRBD2 | . | TRBV15 | CATSRSGGKSETQYF | TGTGCCACCAGCCGTAGCGGGGGGAAATCAGAGACCCAGTACTTC
TRBJ2-3 | . | few | TRBV29-1 | CSVDLSGTTDTQYF | TGCAGCGTTGACTTGTCAGGAACCACAGATACGCAGTATTTT
TRBJ2-3 | . | . | TRBV5-1 | CASSLRASLGDTQYF | TGCGCCAGCAGCTTAAGGGCTAGTCTAGGGGATACGCAGTATTTT
TRBJ1-1 | . | few | TRBV6-5 | CASIGQGSSEAFF | TGTGCCAGCATAGGCCAGGGAAGTTCTGAAGCTTTCTTT
TRBJ2-3 | . | . | TRBV7-3 | CASSLIHHADTQYF | TGTGCCAGCAGCTTAATCCATCACGCAGATACGCAGTATTTT
TRBJ1-2 | . | . | TRBV28 | CASSFQGNYGYTF | TGTGCCAGCAGTTTTCAGGGGAACTATGGCTACACCTTC
TRBJ2-5 | . | . | TRBV5-6 | CASSLSETQYF | TGTGCCAGCAGCTTGTCGGAGACCCAGTACTTC
TRBJ2-7 | . | . | TRBV25-1 | CASSAESIYGEQYF | TGTGCCAGCAGTGCTGAGTCAATATACGGCGAGCAGTACTTC
TRBJ1-5 | . | few | TRBV6-1 | CASSEGDQPQHF | TGTGCCAGCAGTGAAGGGGATCAGCCCCAGCATTTT
TRBJ1-4 | TRBD1 | few | TRBV2 | CASSHTIQGAGEKLFF | TGTGCCAGCAGCCACACTATTCAGGGGGCAGGGGAAAAACTGTTTTTT
TRBJ2-7 | . | . | TRBV19 | CASSPPGPSYSYEQYF | TGTGCCAGTAGTCCCCCCGGGCCCTCTTACTCCTACGAGCAGTACTTC
TRBJ1-2 | . | . | TRBV7-3 | CASSPARDYGYTF | TGTGCCAGCAGCCCGGCAAGGGACTATGGCTACACCTTC
TRBJ1-6 | . | . | TRBV6-2/TRBV6-3 | CASSYSILRGFNSPLHF | TGTGCCAGCAGTTACTCGATATTGCGGGGATTCAATTCACCCCTCCACTTT
TRBJ2-5 | . | . | TRBV12-3/TRBV12-4 | CASSSLQETQYF | TGTGCCAGCAGTAGCCTCCAAGAGACCCAGTACTTC